The 23 T cell receptor beta chains below were found in one sample sequenced in a study of blood T cells in healthy people across ages. Primed by a sample-barcoded 5' primer and a J-beta primer mix, a second PCR proceeded for roughly 7 to 11 cycles. TCRdb fed the 5' RACE reads into MiXCR, producing one record per CDR3 protein. Of 600,000 to 800,000 distinct CDR3 sequences listed, over 40% are singletons. Sequencing was carried out using blood. These receptors were collected from a woman aged 80 or over in good health.

The V and J genes are TRBV15 and TRBJ2-1, with D uncertain. The CDR3 spans 13 residues. V was shortened by 0 bases and J by 6 bases, with 6 bases between the two germline ends. Germline CDR1 LNHNV, CDR2 YYDKDF (reference sequence). The CDR3 here is CATSRDRSNEQFF. DNA for the CDR3: TGTGCCACCAGCAGAGATCGTAGCAATGAGCAGTTCTTC.

This clonotype was counted ten times or more. The chain employs TRBV5-1 and TRBJ2-7; D may match TRBD1 or TRBD2 (5 bases each). This CDR3 has 14 amino acids. The V end was cut by 0 bases, the J end by 2 bases, with 9 bases between. The germline gives CDR1 SGHRS, CDR2 YFSETQ. CDR3 DNA: TGCGCCAGCAGCTTGGGGGACGGAACCTACGAGCAGTACTTC. Protein sequence: CASSLGDGTYEQYF.

As for this clonotype: A much larger clone is a single base away; this may be a read error. The V call is TRBV11-3, the J call TRBJ2-1; no definite D call. With 0 bases removed from V and 10 bases from J, the gap between germline ends came to 10 bases. The CDR3 loop spans 13 amino acids. Looked up from germline, CDR1 is SGHNT and CDR2 is YENEEA. For the CDR3, the DNA is TGTGCCAGCAGCTTAGAGGTGCCAGACGAGCAGTTCTTC. It specifies CASSLEVPDEQFF.

The CDR3 DNA sequence: TGCAGCGTCAGTGGGCAGGACACAGATACGCAGTATTTT. This sequence encodes CSVSGQDTDTQYF. The chain is built from TRBV29-1 and TRBJ2-3, with D unresolved. The germline gives CDR1 SQVTM, CDR2 ANQGSEA. CDR3 length equals 13 residues. Trimming pared 6 bases from V and 2 bases from J, leaving 12 bases between.

This chain joins TRBV3-1 and TRBJ1-2; D call uncertain. The germline CDR1 and CDR2 sequences are LGHDT and YNNKEL (reference sequence). The CDR3 consists of 14 residues. The V and J ends lost 4 bases and 0 bases respectively, with 9 bases between them. The CDR3 loop reads CASSRRGSNYGYTF. The CDR3 bases are TGTGCCAGCAGCCGTCGCGGGTCTAACTATGGCTACACCTTC.

This clonotype was picked up one time. One end of the junction is discordant with germline, which a read error may explain. The chain carries TRBV12-3 or TRBV12-4 and TRBJ2-5, with TRBD2 as a possible D gene (6 bases). The CDR3 covers 16 residues. CDR3 DNA sequence: TGTGCCATCAGTTTGTGGGGGAGGACTGGTACGAATGAGCAGTACTTC. Amino acid sequence: CAISLWGRTGTNEQYF.

The chain combines TRBV29-1 with TRBJ2-7; a possible D gene is TRBD1 (5 bases). Trimming removed 4 bases from V and 6 bases from J, with 10 bases in between. The CDR3 loop spans 11 amino acids. Germline V gene lookup returns CDR1 SQVTM and CDR2 ANQGSEA. CDR3 in DNA: TGCAGCGTTGGATCGACAGCCGAGCAGTACTTC. Its translation is CSVGSTAEQYF.

This clonotype was recorded many times. The chain carries TRBV7-9 and TRBJ1-3, with D unclear. CDR3 length equals 16 residues. V was clipped by 4 bases and J by 4 bases, with 17 bases between them. Germline CDR1 is SEHNR and CDR2 is FQNEAQ (reference sequence). In DNA, the CDR3 is TGTGCCAGCAGCTCCCCGGGCCCGAGGTCCGGAAACACCATATATTTT. This codes for CASSSPGPRSGNTIYF.

The chain joins TRBV12-3 or TRBV12-4 to TRBJ1-1; D is uncertain. The CDR3 has 12 residues. Trimming removed 1 base at V and 7 bases at J, with 7 bases between. Written as DNA, the CDR3 is TGTGCCAGCAGTTTAGGCCACCGTGAAGCTTTCTTT. It is translated as CASSLGHREAFF.

This clonotype has only a few counts. This chain uses TRBV5-1 with TRBJ2-7; 9 nucleotides agree with TRBD2. This CDR3 spans 16 amino acids. Germline assignment: CDR1 SGHRS and CDR2 YFSETQ. With V trimmed by 4 bases and J by 1 base, 9 bases remained unmatched. The CDR3 region is CASSPASSGVSYEQYF. The CDR3 DNA follows: TGCGCCAGCAGCCCGGCGTCTAGCGGGGTATCCTACGAGCAGTACTTC.

The chain employs TRBV6-2 or TRBV6-3 and TRBJ2-3; the D gene could be TRBD1 or TRBD2 (5 bases each). Germline CDR1 reads MNHEY; CDR2 reads SVGEGT. V was pared by 7 bases and J by 4 bases, with 18 bases between. The CDR3 runs 15 residues. The CDR3 nucleotides are TGTGCCAGCAACCCCGGGACCCGATTCCCAGATACGCAGTATTTT. Translation gives CASNPGTRFPDTQYF.

This sequence joins TRBV7-3 and TRBJ2-1; D is perhaps TRBD1 (6 bases). The V and J ends lost 0 bases and 5 bases respectively, with 14 bases between them. Germline CDR1 and CDR2: SGHTA and FQGTGA. The CDR3 is 16 residues long. CDR3 nucleotide sequence: TGTGCCAGCAGCTTAACGGGCGGACAGAAGCACAATGAGCAGTTCTTC. It encodes CASSLTGGQKHNEQFF.

The chain uses TRBV5-6 and TRBJ2-7; TRBD2 aligns across 8 bases. This CDR3 contains 15 residues. The junction had 13 bases not matched to a gene; V was cut back by 1 base and J by 10 bases. Germline values: CDR1 SGHDT, CDR2 YYEEEE. The CDR3 is CASSLTSGTRNIQYF. For the CDR3, the DNA is TGTGCCAGCAGCTTGACTAGCGGTACTAGAAACATCCAGTACTTC.

This chain joins TRBV20-1 and TRBJ2-3, with TRBD2 matching 8 bases. The CDR3 covers 14 residues. Trimming at V came to 2 bases and at J to 4 bases, leaving 5 bases not matched to a gene. The germline V gene has CDR1 DFQATT and CDR2 SNEGSKA (reference sequence). The CDR3 sequence: CSARPRGGADTQYF. The CDR3 DNA reads TGCAGTGCTAGACCCCGGGGGGGCGCAGATACGCAGTATTTT.

This clonotype was counted ten times or more. This chain connects TRBV6-6 to TRBJ1-2, with 9 bases fitting TRBD1. V trimming: 2 bases; J trimming: 6 bases; junction bases outside the gene matches: 4. The germline CDR1 and CDR2 sequences are MNHNY and SVGAGI (reference sequence). CDR3 length: 14 amino acids. CDR3 sequence (DNA): TGTGCCAGCAGTTACAACAGGGGGCTTGATGGCTACACCTTC. Translation gives CASSYNRGLDGYTF.

This clonotype was recorded a few times. This chain joins TRBV20-1 and TRBJ2-3; D perhaps matches TRBD2 (5 bases). The V end lost 3 bases, the J end lost 0 bases, and 16 bases lay between the germline ends. CDR3 length: 16 residues. Germline CDR1 reads DFQATT; CDR2 reads SNEGSKA (reference sequence). CDR3: CSASAISSRSTDTQYF. CDR3 sequence (DNA): TGCAGTGCTAGTGCTATATCTAGCAGGAGCACAGATACGCAGTATTTT.

This chain uses TRBV19 with TRBJ1-2; 7 bases agree with TRBD1. This CDR3 spans 15 amino acids. From germline, CDR1 is LNHDA and CDR2 SQIVND (reference sequence). Germline trimming cut 9 bases from V and 6 bases from J; bases unmatched to any gene: 16. CDR3 amino acids: CASHSPTGKINGYTF. Here the CDR3 DNA reads TGTGCCAGCCACTCCCCGACAGGGAAGATCAATGGCTACACCTTC.

With respect to this clonotype: A single base separates this from a much larger clone, so it may be a read error. The chain recombines TRBV6-2 or TRBV6-3 with TRBJ2-7; a possible D gene is TRBD2 (6 bases). CDR3 size: 14 residues. Germline CDR1 and CDR2: MNHEY and SVGEGT. Trimming removed 5 bases at V and 3 bases at J, with 14 bases between. CDR3 sequence reads: CASSDGLANYEQYF. The CDR3 DNA follows: TGTGCCAGCAGTGACGGGCTAGCGAACTACGAGCAGTACTTC.

The chain links TRBV9 to TRBJ2-7; 8 bases are a match to TRBD1. Germline trimming cut 0 bases from V and 5 bases from J; bases unmatched to any gene: 4. The CDR3 spans 14 residues. Looked up from germline, CDR1 is SGDLS and CDR2 is YYNGEE. The CDR3 sequence: CASSVAPDRDEQYF. For the CDR3, the DNA is TGTGCCAGCAGCGTAGCCCCGGACAGGGACGAGCAGTACTTC.

This clonotype was counted only a few times. The chain recombines TRBV21-1 with TRBJ1-2. TRBV21-1 counts as a pseudogene. The CDR3 totals 13 residues. CDR3: CASSKVGEYGYTF. The DNA for the CDR3 is TGTGCCAGCAGCAAAGTTGGGGAATATGGCTACACCTTC.

This clonotype showed up many times. The gene calls are TRBV27 and TRBJ2-1; perhaps TRBD1 as D (5 bases). With 2 bases removed from V and 8 bases from J, the gap between germline ends came to 13 bases. The V gene's germline CDR1 is MNHEY and CDR2 SMNVEV (reference sequence). The CDR3 is 14 amino acids. CDR3 sequence: CASSLSQGGHEQFF. Here the CDR3 DNA reads TGTGCCAGCAGTTTAAGTCAGGGCGGCCATGAGCAGTTCTTC.

This chain links TRBV3-1 with TRBJ1-5, with TRBD1 as a possible D gene (5 bases). Per germline, CDR1 LGHDT and CDR2 YNNKEL (reference sequence). The CDR3 has 13 amino acids. Trimming took 3 bases from V and 4 from J, leaving 7 bases between them. DNA for the CDR3: TGTGCCAGCAGCCAGAAGGGGAATCAGCCCCAGCATTTT. Residues: CASSQKGNQPQHF.

The chain couples TRBV25-1 to TRBJ2-1; 8 bases fit TRBD1. V lost 3 bases and J lost 9; bases outside the gene matches: 7. Germline V gene sequence: CDR1 MGHDK, CDR2 SYGVNS. CDR3 length: 14 amino acids. CDR3 nucleotide sequence: TGTGCCAGCAGTGATTGGACAGGGTCTAGTGAGCAGTTCTTC. Amino acid sequence: CASSDWTGSSEQFF.